Detailed here is one T cell receptor (beta chain). Its cognate antigen is unknown. Clones were sequenced by immunoSEQ multiplex PCR, and TCRdb holds only the in-frame ones, with some missing. The sample has about 19,000 clones; about 83% are singletons. These data are taken from a study of radiotherapy plus CTLA-4 blockade in lung cancer. Study-level results: Subsequent to radiotherapy plus ipilimumab, tumor-derived TCR clones underwent expansion in blood. Early shifts in blood T cell clones, with interferon-beta, reportedly predicted response best.

The CDR3 contains 15 residues. Germline CDR1 is SEHNR and CDR2 is FQNEAQ (reference sequence). The V and J genes are TRBV7-9 and TRBJ2-5, with a possible D match to TRBD1 (6 bases). The DNA end is a closer match to TRBJ2-7, so the J assignment may be wrong. The sequencing here drew on peripheral blood, taken from a patient treated with radiotherapy plus ipilimumab. The sequence was obtained from a human donor with non-small cell lung cancer whose response to radiotherapy plus ipilimumab could not be evaluated. The CDR3 is CASSLASGTTYEQYF. DNA of the CDR3: TGTGCCAGCAGCTTAGCCTCCGGGACAACCTACGAGCAGTACTTC.